Listed below are T cell receptor beta chains from one sample, sequenced in a study of T-cell reconstitution after alpha-beta-depleted transplantation in children. TCRdb reanalysed the PCR reads using MiXCR and keeps one entry per CDR3 protein. In the table there are 250,000 to 400,000 distinct CDR3 sequences, around 25% of which are singletons. Material: PBMCs, mostly from graft donor cells, obtained 180 days after TCRalphabeta/CD19-depleted stem cell transplant. The receptors shown here come from a male patient younger than 18 who had a stem cell transplant for acute lymphoblastic leukemia, so the T cells may come from the graft donor. CDR3s include the opening cysteine and the closing phenylalanine or tryptophan. The order of the fields is J gene, clone size, D gene, V gene, CDR3 protein, CDR3 DNA. D genes are given only for firm matches. The size of a clone is reported for some rows only, either as once, few or many, or as a class for expanded clones.

>TRBJ1-5|-|-|TRBV12-3/TRBV12-4
CASSRHNNQPQHF
TGTGCCAGCAGTCGCCACAACAATCAGCCCCAGCATTTT
>TRBJ2-7|-|-|TRBV5-1
CASSLLVGAPYEQYF
TGCGCCAGCAGCTTATTAGTCGGGGCCCCCTACGAGCAGTACTTC
>TRBJ2-1|-|-|TRBV6-5
CASSYSRAPRSSYNEQFF
TGTGCCAGCAGTTACTCGAGGGCACCACGAAGCTCCTACAATGAGCAGTTCTTC
>TRBJ2-3|few|-|TRBV24-1
CATSDLPTDTQYF
TGTGCCACCAGTGATTTACCGACAGATACGCAGTATTTT
>TRBJ1-2|-|-|TRBV15
CATSREGGYGYTF
TGTGCCACCAGCAGGGAAGGGGGCTATGGCTACACCTTC
>TRBJ2-5|-|TRBD2|TRBV9
CASSVDPRTSGQETQYF
TGTGCCAGCAGCGTCGACCCCAGGACTAGCGGCCAAGAGACCCAGTACTTC
>TRBJ1-5|-|-|TRBV4-1
CASSQEPGLGPQHF
TGCGCCAGCAGCCAAGAGCCTGGGCTTGGGCCCCAGCATTTT
>TRBJ1-5|-|-|TRBV7-2
CASSPGHQIVNQPQHF
TGTGCCAGCAGCCCGGGACATCAAATAGTCAATCAGCCCCAGCATTTT
>TRBJ2-4|-|-|TRBV5-6
CASSLAVNVNIQYF
TGTGCCAGCAGCTTGGCTGTTAATGTGAACATTCAGTACTTC
>TRBJ2-5|-|-|TRBV6-1
CASSPRLNQETQYF
TGTGCCAGCAGTCCCCGACTAAACCAAGAGACCCAGTACTTC
>TRBJ2-2|-|-|TRBV29-1
CSVVRWGGELFF
TGCAGCGTTGTCCGGTGGGGCGGGGAGCTGTTTTTT
>TRBJ2-1|-|TRBD1|TRBV28
CASRDSPYNEQFF
TGTGCCAGTCGGGACAGCCCCTACAATGAGCAGTTCTTC
>TRBJ2-5|-|TRBD1|TRBV12-5
CASTKGTAGLNLRETQYF
TGTGCCAGCACCAAGGGGACAGCCGGGCTGAACTTACGGGAGACCCAGTACTTC
>TRBJ1-3|-|-|TRBV7-9
CASSLVGGTSGNTIYF
TGTGCCAGCAGCTTAGTCGGTGGGACCTCAGGAAACACCATATATTTT
>TRBJ1-1|-|-|TRBV12-5
CASGSDMPRHHTEAFF
TGTGCTAGTGGCTCCGACATGCCACGACATCACACTGAAGCTTTCTTT
>TRBJ1-3|-|-|TRBV19
CASSIRRTSGNTIYF
TGTGCCAGTAGTATACGGAGGACATCTGGAAACACCATATATTTT
>TRBJ1-1|few|TRBD1|TRBV9
CASSPWDRPMNTEAFF
TGTGCCAGCAGCCCCTGGGACAGACCGATGAACACTGAAGCTTTCTTT
>TRBJ1-2|-|-|TRBV7-8
CASSSNSGRASYGYTF
TGTGCCAGCAGCTCCAACTCCGGAAGGGCTAGCTATGGCTACACCTTC